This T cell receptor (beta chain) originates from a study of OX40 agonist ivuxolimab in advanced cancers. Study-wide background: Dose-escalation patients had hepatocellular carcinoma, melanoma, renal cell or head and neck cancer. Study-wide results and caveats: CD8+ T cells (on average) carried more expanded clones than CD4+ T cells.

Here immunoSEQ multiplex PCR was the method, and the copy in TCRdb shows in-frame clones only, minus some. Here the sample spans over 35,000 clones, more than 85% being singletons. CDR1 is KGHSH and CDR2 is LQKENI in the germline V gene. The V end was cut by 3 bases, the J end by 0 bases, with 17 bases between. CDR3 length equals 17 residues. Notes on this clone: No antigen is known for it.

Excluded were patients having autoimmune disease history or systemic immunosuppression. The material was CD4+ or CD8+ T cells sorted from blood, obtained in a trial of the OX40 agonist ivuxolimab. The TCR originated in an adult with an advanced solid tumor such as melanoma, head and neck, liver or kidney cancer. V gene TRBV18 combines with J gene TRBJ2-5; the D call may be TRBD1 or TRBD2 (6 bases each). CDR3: CASSPLRGAPYQETQYF. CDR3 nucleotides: TGTGCCAGCTCACCGCTGAGGGGGGCACCGTACCAAGAGACCCAGTACTTC. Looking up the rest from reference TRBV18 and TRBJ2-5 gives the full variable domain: NAGVMQNPRHLVRRRGQEARLRCSPMKGHSHVYWYRQLPEEGLKFMVYLQKENIIDESGMPKERFSAEFPKEGPSILRIQQVVRGDSAAYFCASSPLRGAPYQETQYFGPGTRLLVL.